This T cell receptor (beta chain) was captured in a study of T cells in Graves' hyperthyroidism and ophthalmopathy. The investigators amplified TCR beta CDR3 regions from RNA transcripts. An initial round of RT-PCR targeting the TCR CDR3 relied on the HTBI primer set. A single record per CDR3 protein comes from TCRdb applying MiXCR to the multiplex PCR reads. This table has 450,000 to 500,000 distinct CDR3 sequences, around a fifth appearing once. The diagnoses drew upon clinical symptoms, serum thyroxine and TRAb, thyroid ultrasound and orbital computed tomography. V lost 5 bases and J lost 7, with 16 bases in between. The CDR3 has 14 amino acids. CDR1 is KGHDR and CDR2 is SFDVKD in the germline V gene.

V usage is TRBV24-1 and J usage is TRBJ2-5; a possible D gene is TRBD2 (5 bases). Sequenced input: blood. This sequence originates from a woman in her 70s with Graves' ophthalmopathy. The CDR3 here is CATSAPRTEGTQYF. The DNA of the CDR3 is TGTGCCACCAGTGCCCCCCGTACAGAGGGGACCCAGTACTTC.